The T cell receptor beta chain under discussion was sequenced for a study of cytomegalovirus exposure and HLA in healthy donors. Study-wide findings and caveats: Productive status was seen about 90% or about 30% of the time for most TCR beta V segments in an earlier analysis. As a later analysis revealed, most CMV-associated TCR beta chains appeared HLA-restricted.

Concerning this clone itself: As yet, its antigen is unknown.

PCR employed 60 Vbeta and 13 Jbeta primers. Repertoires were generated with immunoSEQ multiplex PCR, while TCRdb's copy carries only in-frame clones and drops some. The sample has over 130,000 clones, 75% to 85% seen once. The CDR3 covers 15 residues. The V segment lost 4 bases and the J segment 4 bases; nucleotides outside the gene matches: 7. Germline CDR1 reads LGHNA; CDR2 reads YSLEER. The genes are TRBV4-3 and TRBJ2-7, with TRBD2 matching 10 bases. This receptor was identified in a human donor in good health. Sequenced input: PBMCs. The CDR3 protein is CASSLSAGGQYEQYF. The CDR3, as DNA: TGCGCCAGCAGCCTTTCAGCGGGAGGGCAGTACGAGCAGTACTTC.